This is a list of T cell receptor beta chains from one sample in a study of OX40 agonist ivuxolimab in advanced cancers. Libraries were prepared by immunoSEQ multiplex PCR; TCRdb keeps only in-frame clonotypes and omits some of them. The sample lists some 5,100 clones; approximately 67% were seen once. The sample in question was CD4+ or CD8+ T cells sorted from blood, obtained in a trial of the OX40 agonist ivuxolimab. All receptors come from an adult with an advanced solid tumor such as melanoma, head and neck, liver or kidney cancer. Both conserved end residues are part of each CDR3. The D gene is left open where the match is weak. Clone size is shown for a subset of rows, as once, few, many or a class of expanded clone.

>.|many|TRBJ2-7|TRBV2
TGTGCCAGCAGTGAGAGGGGCAGAGCCTACGAGCAGTACTTC
CASSERGRAYEQYF
>.|.|TRBJ1-1|TRBV11-1
TGTGCCAGCAGCTTAGACAGGAGGGCTTTCTTT
CASSLDRRAFF
>TRBD1|.|TRBJ2-7|TRBV4-1
TGCGCCAGCAGCCAGACACAGGGGGTTGAACTCTACGAGCAGTACTTC
CASSQTQGVELYEQYF
>.|.|TRBJ2-2|TRBV7-2
.
CASSPSGRELFF
>.|.|TRBJ2-7|TRBV6-5
TGTGCCAGCAGCGGGTGGGACAACCTCTACGAGCAGTACTTC
CASSGWDNLYEQYF
>.|.|TRBJ1-1|TRBV5-1
TGTGCCTCGATGGGGGTCACTGAAGCTTTCTTT
CASMGVTEAFF
>.|large|TRBJ2-1|TRBV2
TGTGCCAGGGGAGGTTGGGACAATGAGCAGTTCTTC
CARGGWDNEQFF
>.|.|TRBJ1-2|TRBV28
TGTGCCAGCAGTAGGGAGGGCCCCAAGGACTATGGCTACACCTTC
CASSREGPKDYGYTF
>.|few|TRBJ2-7|TRBV7-2
TGTGCCAGCGGAAACCGGGACTGGGGTTGGTACGAGCAGTACTTC
CASGNRDWGWYEQYF
>TRBD1|few|TRBJ1-6|TRBV7-4
TGTGCCAGCAGCTTCCAGGACCTACAGGGGGTATCTTCACCCCTCCACTTT
CASSFQDLQGVSSPLHF
>.|.|TRBJ2-1|TRBV4-1
TGCGCCAGCAGCCAAGATCGAGGCGGTGAGCAGTTCTTC
CASSQDRGGEQFF
>.|.|TRBJ2-7|TRBV5-4
TGCGCCAGCAGCCAAGAAATCCTCGGCTACGAGCAGTACTTC
CASSQEILGYEQYF
>.|.|TRBJ2-2|TRBV6-5
TGTGCCAGCAGTGATACCGGGGCGGTCGGGGAGCTGTTTTTT
CASSDTGAVGELFF
>.|.|TRBJ2-7|TRBV2
TGTGCCAGCAGTGAAACCCCGGGGGTATGGAACTACGAGCAGTACTTC
CASSETPGVWNYEQYF
>.|.|TRBJ1-2|TRBV7-9
TGTGCCAGCAGCGGGGGCTATGGCTACACCTTC
CASSGGYGYTF
>.|.|TRBJ2-4|TRBV10-3
TGTGCCATCAGTGAGTCAGGGCCTCTAGCCAAAAACATTCAGTACTTC
CAISESGPLAKNIQYF
>TRBD2|.|TRBJ2-3|TRBV9
TGTGCCAGCAGCCAAGGTGTACTAGCGGGGGGCACAGATACGCAGTATTTT
CASSQGVLAGGTDTQYF
>.|few|TRBJ2-1|TRBV7-9
TGTGCCAGCAGCCAAGGGCACAGGGAAAATGAGCAGTTCTTC
CASSQGHRENEQFF
>TRBD1|.|TRBJ1-2|TRBV5-6
TGTGCCAGCAGCGTAGGAGGGGGCGAATATGGCTACACCTTC
CASSVGGGEYGYTF
>TRBD1|few|TRBJ1-5|TRBV7-3
TGTGCCAGCAGCTCCGCGGGACAGGGCCAGCCCCAGCATTTT
CASSSAGQGQPQHF
>.|.|TRBJ2-2|TRBV5-1
TGCGCCCCTCGTCGCGGAACCGGGGAGCTGTTTTTT
CAPRRGTGELFF
>.|.|TRBJ1-2|TRBV7-2
TGTGCCAGCAGCCCCCGGACAACAGCCTACACCTTC
CASSPRTTAYTF
>.|.|TRBJ1-2|TRBV5-6
TGTGCCAGCAGCTTTGTGACAGAGTACACCTTC
CASSFVTEYTF
>.|medium-sized|TRBJ1-6|TRBV19
TGTGCCAGTAGCGTCGTTCCCTATAATTCACCCCTCCACTTT
CASSVVPYNSPLHF
>.|.|TRBJ2-7|TRBV4-3
TGCGCCAGCAGCCAAGACGGTGGGAGCTCCTACGAGCAGTACTTC
CASSQDGGSSYEQYF